This T cell receptor (beta chain) emerged from a study of blood T cell repertoires in COVID-19 (dated by TCRdb to about 2020). General notes on the study: The collaborator samples originated in the United States, Italy and Spain and spanned the acute and convalescent phases of COVID-19. The prospective study material was composed of cDNA or gDNA derived from T cells, B-cell-depleted T cells, or PBMCs. The dataset comprised deeply sampled blood TCRbeta repertoires from subjects exposed to, actively infected with, or recovered from COVID-19. The repertoires were released in a freely available public database meant as a resource for research on the immune response to SARS-CoV-2. The samples were drawn from the first 160 participants of the ongoing ImmuneRACE study and from 1,200 or so subjects provided by 6 global collaborators. Sample metadata almost always included a de-identified subject ID, COVID-19 status, age in years and sex. Where available, HLA class I and class II types were taken from metadata supplied by the sample provider and were not determined by assay-based typing.

The immunoSEQ Assay, a bias-controlled multiplex PCR, was used to amplify TCRbeta CDR3 regions from genomic DNA. Processing in the source paper ran as follows. Nucleated cell counts per sample were estimated from amplification of reference gene primers within the assay. To quantify the absolute abundance of each unique TCRbeta CDR3 rearrangement, sequence reads were collapsed and filtered. Productive Simpson clonality was computed per sample as the square root of Simpson's diversity index over productive rearrangements. TCRdb retrieved this table from immuneACCESS and kept in-frame rearrangements only. Not all clones are present; in checked studies, unresolved V genes account for under half, and no reason is known for the remainder. V, J and clone size are those of that table, while D and trimming were read from the DNA. This sample gives roughly 91,000 clones in total; around 85% of them show up just once. 10% to 12% of the sample belongs to the ten largest clones.

A word on this clone: This clone's antigen is unknown. The record has no base qualities; no much larger clone is one base away.

The CDR3 covers 15 residues, taking in both the cysteine and the phenylalanine. Kept here is only the CDR3 DNA, which spans 45 bases and is read in frame from base 1. V was cut back by 2 bases and J by 1 base, leaving a gap of 12 bases between them. Looking up the germline V gene yields CDR1 SGHRS and CDR2 YFSETQ. General conclusions and limits of the study: How much clinical and demographic metadata was included differed by source and by participant, and the metadata was provided uncurated.

Each collaborating institution followed its own protocols to collect whole blood in K2EDTA tubes. For TCRbeta analysis, collaborators shipped samples as frozen whole blood, isolated PBMCs, or DNA extracted from either of those sample types. Sequenced: peripheral blood. The chain couples TRBV5-1 to TRBJ1-2, with a weak D call of TRBD1 (6 bases match). The sequence was collected from a man between 65 and 85 years old with acute or convalescent COVID-19. The DNA sequence is given as TGCGCCAGCAGCTTAGGAACAGGGTATAACTATGGCTACACCTTC. Its translation reads: CASSLGTGYNYGYTF.